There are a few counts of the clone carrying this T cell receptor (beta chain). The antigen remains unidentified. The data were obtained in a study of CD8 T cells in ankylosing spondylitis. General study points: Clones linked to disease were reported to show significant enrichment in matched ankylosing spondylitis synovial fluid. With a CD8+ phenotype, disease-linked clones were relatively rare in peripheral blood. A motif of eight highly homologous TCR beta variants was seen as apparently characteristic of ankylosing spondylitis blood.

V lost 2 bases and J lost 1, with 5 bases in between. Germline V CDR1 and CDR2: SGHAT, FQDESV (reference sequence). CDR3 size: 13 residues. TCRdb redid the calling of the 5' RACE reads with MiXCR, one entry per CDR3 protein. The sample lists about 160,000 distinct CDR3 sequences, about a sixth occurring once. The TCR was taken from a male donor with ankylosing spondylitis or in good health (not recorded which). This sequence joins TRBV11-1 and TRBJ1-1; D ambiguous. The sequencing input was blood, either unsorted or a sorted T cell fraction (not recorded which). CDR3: CASSLWGNTEAFF. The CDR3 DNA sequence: TGTGCCAGCAGCTTATGGGGGAACACTGAAGCTTTCTTT.